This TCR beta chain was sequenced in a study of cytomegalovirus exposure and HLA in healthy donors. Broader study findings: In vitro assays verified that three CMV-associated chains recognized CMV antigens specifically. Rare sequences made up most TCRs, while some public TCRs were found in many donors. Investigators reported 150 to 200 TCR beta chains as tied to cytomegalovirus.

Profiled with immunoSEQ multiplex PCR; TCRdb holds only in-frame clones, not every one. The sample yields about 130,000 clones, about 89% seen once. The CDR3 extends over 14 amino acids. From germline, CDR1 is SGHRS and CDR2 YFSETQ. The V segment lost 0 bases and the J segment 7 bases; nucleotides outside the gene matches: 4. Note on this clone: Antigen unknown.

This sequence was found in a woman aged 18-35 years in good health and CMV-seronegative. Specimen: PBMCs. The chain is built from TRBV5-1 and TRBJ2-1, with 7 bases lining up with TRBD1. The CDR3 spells CASSLGSTGNEQFF. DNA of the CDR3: TGCGCCAGCAGCTTGGGCTCGACAGGGAATGAGCAGTTCTTC.